Shown below are 23 T cell receptor beta chains from a single sample sequenced in a study of blood T cell repertoires in COVID-19. Libraries were prepared by immunoSEQ multiplex PCR; TCRdb keeps only in-frame clonotypes and omits some of them. The data contain more than 150,000 clones, about 80% of them seen just once; the ten biggest clones take up more than 5.5%. Sequencing was performed on peripheral blood. These receptors originate from a human donor in a cohort sampled during active COVID-19.

The chain uses TRBV19 and TRBJ2-4; D gene uncertain. This CDR3 region has 11 residues. The V end was cut by 3 bases, the J end by 10 bases, with 7 bases between. Germline CDR1 is LNHDA and CDR2 is SQIVND (reference sequence). The CDR3 DNA reads TGTGCCAGTAGTATGACCGGGATTCAGTACTTC. Protein: CASSMTGIQYF.

This chain links TRBV19 with TRBJ1-5; 12 bases agree with TRBD1. V gave up 6 bases and J gave up 2 bases; unmatched junction bases: 8. Germline values: CDR1 LNHDA, CDR2 SQIVND (reference sequence). The CDR3 is 17 amino acids. CDR3 loop: CASSTGTGGFGNQPQHF. CDR3 nucleotides: TGTGCCAGTAGCACCGGGACAGGGGGCTTTGGCAATCAGCCCCAGCATTTT.

This rearrangement joins TRBV3-1 (or the pseudogene TRBV3-2) to TRBJ1-4; D is unclear. The V end lost 6 bases, the J end lost 7 bases, and 21 bases lay between the germline ends. Germline lookup yields CDR1 LGHDT and CDR2 YNNKEL (reference sequence). The CDR3 runs 16 residues. CDR3 in DNA: TGTGCCAGCAGTTTGACCCTGCAGACAAGTAGTGAAAAACTGTTTTTT. Its translation is CASSLTLQTSSEKLFF.

The V gene is TRBV11-2, the J gene TRBJ1-1, with D possibly matching TRBD1 (6 bases). The CDR3 sequence is 14 residues long. The V and J ends lost 4 bases and 10 bases respectively, with 19 bases between them. Germline values: CDR1 SGHAT, CDR2 FQNNGV. This chain's CDR3 is CASSSPRRGVVAFF. In DNA form, the CDR3 reads TGTGCCAGCAGCTCCCCCCGCAGGGGTGTGGTAGCTTTCTTT.

The rearrangement joins TRBV18 to TRBJ1-1; the match to TRBD1 covers 7 bases. This CDR3 comprises 14 residues. The trim removed 4 bases at V and 2 bases at J, leaving 4 bases unmatched. From germline, CDR1 is KGHSH and CDR2 LQKENI. CDR3 region: CASSHRDSNTEAFF. The CDR3 region has the DNA TGTGCCAGCTCACACCGGGACAGCAACACTGAAGCTTTCTTT.

This clone occurred a few times. The genes are TRBV6-5 and TRBJ2-7; D is perhaps TRBD1 (8 bases). The CDR3 runs to 15 residues. Trimming cost V 6 bases and J 5 bases, with 20 bases left between them. CDR1 MNHEY and CDR2 SVGAGI come from the germline V gene. CDR3 sequence reads: CASRKQQGGPNEQYF. CDR3 sequence (DNA): TGTGCCAGCAGAAAACAACAGGGGGGGCCGAACGAGCAGTACTTC.

This clone has a single count. The V gene is TRBV11-2, the J gene TRBJ2-7, with 7 bases fitting TRBD1. Losses at the gene ends were 5 bases for V and 3 bases for J; bases not matched to a gene: 22. Germline loops: CDR1 SGHAT, CDR2 FQNNGV. The CDR3 sequence is 19 residues long. CDR3 sequence: CASSQIPGTAAEGNYEQYF. CDR3 sequence (DNA): TGTGCCAGCAGCCAAATACCCGGGACAGCAGCGGAAGGAAACTACGAGCAGTACTTC.

This clone was recorded only once. The J gene is TRBJ1-5, the V gene TRBV14, with D possibly matching TRBD1 (5 bases). The germline gives CDR1 SGHDN, CDR2 FVKESK. Trimming removed 3 bases from V and 9 bases from J, with 12 bases in between. CDR3 length: 13 amino acids. This CDR3 reads CASSQGRSGPQHF. CDR3 DNA sequence: TGTGCCAGCAGCCAGGGGCGGTCCGGGCCCCAGCATTTT.

The genes are TRBV27 and TRBJ1-2; 7 bases align to TRBD1. V was pared by 6 bases and J by 6 bases, with 16 bases of the junction left unmatched. The CDR3 runs 16 residues. The germline gives CDR1 MNHEY, CDR2 SMNVEV (reference sequence). CDR3 DNA sequence: TGTGCCAGCAGCCCTTCTACAGGGGAAAGGGAGGATGGCTACACCTTC. Protein: CASSPSTGEREDGYTF.

The chain carries TRBV6-5 and TRBJ2-7, with a tentative D call TRBD2 (5 bases). Trimming pared 1 base from V and 2 bases from J, leaving 12 bases between. Per the germline V gene, CDR1 is MNHEY and CDR2 is SVGAGI. This CDR3 is 15 amino acids long. The CDR3 coding sequence is TGTGCCAGCAGTTACTTGCGGGTGGCTCCCTACGAGCAGTACTTC. It is translated as CASSYLRVAPYEQYF.

The sample holds one count of this clone. J is TRBJ2-7 and V is TRBV12-3 or TRBV12-4; D gene unclear. Trimming stripped 2 bases from V and 7 bases from J, with 12 bases between. The CDR3 is 13 residues long. Here the CDR3 reads CASSLSRFDEQYF. The CDR3 DNA is TGTGCCAGCAGTTTAAGCAGGTTCGATGAGCAGTACTTC.

The count of this clone is one. The J gene is TRBJ1-4, the V gene TRBV4-1; 7 bases are a match to TRBD1. V lost 1 base to trimming and J lost 12 bases; unmatched junction nucleotides: 5. Germline CDR1 is MGHRA and CDR2 is YSYEKL. The CDR3 contains 13 residues. CDR3 residues: CASSQGGQGELFF. CDR3 DNA: TGCGCCAGCAGCCAAGGCGGGCAGGGGGAACTGTTTTTT.

V is TRBV19 and J is TRBJ2-1; no clear D gene. This CDR3 has 14 amino acids. Germline V gene lookup returns CDR1 LNHDA and CDR2 SQIVND (reference sequence). Trimming shortened V by 3 bases and J by 2 bases, and 8 bases separated the two germline ends. This CDR3 reads CASSIPRAYNEQFF. The CDR3 DNA sequence: TGTGCCAGTAGTATCCCTAGAGCCTACAATGAGCAGTTCTTC.

This chain links TRBV10-3 with TRBJ2-1; 15 bases match TRBD2. Germline CDR1 reads ENHRY; CDR2 reads SYGVKD. J was trimmed by 10 bases and V by 4 bases; bases with no gene match: 11. The CDR3 totals 17 residues. CDR3 DNA sequence: TGTGCCATCAGTGGAGGACTAGCGGGGGGGCCCTTTGGGGAGCAGTTCTTC. As protein: CAISGGLAGGPFGEQFF.

This rearrangement joins TRBV29-1 to TRBJ2-3; 10 bases line up with TRBD2. Germline V CDR1 and CDR2: SQVTM, ANQGSEA. Trimming removed 4 bases from V and 6 bases from J; junction bases left unmatched: 4. This CDR3 region has 13 residues. The CDR3 DNA follows: TGCAGCGTTGGGCTAGCGGGGGCGGATACGCAGTATTTT. This gives the protein CSVGLAGADTQYF.

The genes are TRBV19 and TRBJ2-1; 9 nucleotides agree with TRBD1. Germline CDR1 reads LNHDA; CDR2 reads SQIVND (reference sequence). Trimming took 6 bases from V and 5 from J; bases not matched to a gene: 5. CDR3 length: 14 residues. CDR3 DNA: TGTGCCAGTAGATCCCGGGACAGGGACAATGAGCAGTTCTTC. Its protein product is CASRSRDRDNEQFF.

The J gene is TRBJ1-3, the V gene TRBV4-2; D unresolved. Deletions cut 4 bases from V and 0 bases from J, with 13 bases between. Germline-derived CDR1 and CDR2 are LGHNA and YNFKEQ. The CDR3 sequence is 16 residues long. This CDR3 reads CASSRTDWGSGNTIYF. The CDR3 DNA reads TGTGCCAGCAGCCGCACGGACTGGGGCTCTGGAAACACCATATATTTT.

The CDR3: CASSIARGRAFF. The CDR3 DNA reads as TGTGCCAGTAGTATAGCCAGGGGACGGGCTTTCTTT. The rearrangement uses TRBV19 and TRBJ1-1; D possibly corresponds to TRBD1 (6 bases). The CDR3 covers 12 residues. Germline V gene lookup returns CDR1 LNHDA and CDR2 SQIVND (reference sequence). V lost 1 base, J lost 11 bases, and 11 bases lay in between.

The rearrangement uses TRBV13 and TRBJ1-1, with 7 positions matching TRBD1. The CDR3 has 14 amino acids. CDR1 PRHDT and CDR2 FYEKMQ come from the germline V gene (reference sequence). The trim removed 5 bases at V and 1 base at J, leaving 4 bases unmatched. The CDR3 region is CASSPYRGNTEAFF. CDR3 sequence (DNA): TGTGCCAGCAGCCCATACAGGGGGAACACTGAAGCTTTCTTT.

The chain links TRBV6-6 to TRBJ1-1; D might be TRBD1 (5 bases). V was trimmed by 2 bases and J by 1 base, leaving 11 bases between them. CDR3 length equals 15 residues. From germline, CDR1 is MNHNY and CDR2 SVGAGI (reference sequence). CDR3 in amino acids: CASSYPFTGNTEAFF. The CDR3 DNA reads as TGTGCCAGCAGTTACCCCTTCACAGGGAACACTGAAGCTTTCTTT.

A single count supports this clone. This chain connects TRBV7-8 to TRBJ1-1, with 9 bases matching TRBD1. Germline CDR1 SGHVS, CDR2 FQNEAQ. CDR3 length: 15 residues. The J segment lost 4 bases and the V segment lost 3 bases, leaving 6 bases of the junction unmatched. The CDR3 region is CASSLDRGMGTEAFF. The CDR3 DNA follows: TGTGCCAGCAGCTTGGACAGGGGCATGGGCACTGAAGCTTTCTTT.

This chain uses TRBV5-1 with TRBJ2-7; no definite D call. This CDR3 region has 14 residues. Trimming removed 0 bases at V and 2 bases at J, with 9 bases between. The germline CDR1 and CDR2 sequences are SGHRS and YFSETQ. In DNA, the CDR3 is TGCGCCAGCAGCTTGGTTGCCAGTACCTACGAGCAGTACTTC. Protein sequence: CASSLVASTYEQYF.

The chain uses TRBV7-6 and TRBJ1-2; D unresolved. Germline CDR1 is SGHVS and CDR2 is FNYEAQ. Trimming removed 1 base at V and 8 bases at J, with 17 bases between. The CDR3 is made up of 15 amino acids. This CDR3 reads CASSLDPSPGGGYTF. CDR3 DNA sequence: TGTGCCAGCAGCTTAGATCCCAGTCCTGGCGGCGGCTACACCTTC. Together with reference TRBV7-6 and TRBJ1-2, the CDR3 gives the full variable domain: GAGVSQSPRYKVTKRGQDVALRCDPISGHVSLYWYRQALGQGPEFLTYFNYEAQQDKSGLPNDRFSAERPEGSISTLTIQRTEQRDSAMYRCASSLDPSPGGGYTFGSGTRLTVV.